The subject of this entry is one T cell receptor beta chain. Antigen unknown. The source of the sample is a study of T-cell reconstitution after alpha-beta-depleted transplantation in children. General study findings and limits: Among T cells one year after transplant, newly produced cells accounted for most counts and diversity. Recipient T cells and thymic progenitors that survived gave rise to the high TCRbeta diversity observed at day 60 in some patients.

Unique molecular identifiers were used in preparing the TCRbeta library. TCRdb re-called the PCR reads through MiXCR, storing one row per CDR3 protein. Here the sample spans around 45,000 distinct CDR3 sequences, 40% to 65% being singletons. The CDR3 contains 18 residues. The sample in question was peripheral blood, obtained before TCRalphabeta/CD19-depleted stem cell transplant. V usage is TRBV12-2 and J usage is TRBJ2-7; TRBD1, the table's D call, lacks a check against the DNA. TRBV12-2 is a pseudogene. This TCR was sampled from a boy under three years old with SCID, due to receive a stem cell transplant. CDR3 sequence reads: CASRLVHNQGQGDYEQYF. The CDR3 DNA reads TGTGCAAGTCGCCTAGTCCACAATCAAGGACAGGGGGACTACGAGCAGTACTTC.